This entry lists 9 T cell receptor beta chains sequenced from one sample in a study of response to subunit inactivated influenza vaccine (dated 2018 in TCRdb). The receptor library was made with RT-PCR. Sequenced on an Illumina HiSeq 2500. TCRdb reanalyzed the raw reads on its own, using fastp at Q25 for trimming and MiXCR for clone calling, and kept in-frame beta chains. Each CDR3 protein appears once, grouped with its most common genes and DNA. The sample table lists some 300,000 distinct CDR3 sequences, over 20% of them with a count of one. About a tenth of the sample belongs to the ten largest clones. This specimen consisted of PBMCs from blood, obtained less than 22 months after vaccination. The origin of the receptors is a man between 50 and 70 years old who received an inactivated influenza vaccine. Donor details come from another sample of the same person, matched by shared clones.

This clonotype has just a few counts. The rearrangement joins TRBV20-1 to TRBJ1-4; possible D gene TRBD1, 5 bases. V lost 3 bases to trimming and J lost 2 bases, with 7 bases between them. CDR1 is DFQATT and CDR2 is SNEGSKA in the germline V gene (reference sequence). The CDR3 consists of 13 residues. In nucleotides, the CDR3 is TGCAGTGCTAGGGGGGGGACTAATGAAAAACTGTTTTTT. Protein: CSARGGTNEKLFF.

This clonotype was seen a handful of times. The rearrangement joins TRBV30 to TRBJ1-5; possible D gene TRBD1, 5 bases. The CDR3 runs to 14 residues. CDR1 and CDR2 from the germline V gene are GTSNPN and SVGIG (reference sequence). The ends were cut back, 2 bases at V and 1 base at J, with 9 bases in the middle. The CDR3 nucleotides are TGTGCCTGGAGTCCCGGGGGGAGCAATCAGCCCCAGCATTTT. Its translation is CAWSPGGSNQPQHF. Together with reference TRBV30 and TRBJ1-5, the CDR3 gives the full variable domain: SQTIHQWPATLVQPVGSPLSLECTVEGTSNPNLYWYRQAAGRGLQLLFYSVGIGQISSEVPQNLSASRPQDRQFILSSKKLLLSDSGFYLCAWSPGGSNQPQHFGDGTRLSIL.

The chain couples TRBV18 to TRBJ2-2; no reliable D call. V was shortened by 1 base and J by 2 bases, with 8 bases between the two germline ends. The CDR3 covers 15 residues. Germline V gene data show CDR1 as KGHSH and CDR2 as LQKENI. DNA for the CDR3: TGTGCCAGCTCACCACAGACAAGTAACACCGGGGAGCTGTTTTTT. It yields the protein CASSPQTSNTGELFF.

The rearrangement uses TRBV20-1 and TRBJ1-2, with 7 bases matching TRBD1. The CDR3 runs to 16 residues. Germline CDR1 reads DFQATT; CDR2 reads SNEGSKA (reference sequence). V lost 0 bases to trimming and J lost 4 bases; unmatched junction nucleotides: 11. Written as DNA, the CDR3 is TGCAGTGCTAGAGATAAATGGAGGGGGCAGAGCTATGGCTACACCTTC. Translated, it gives CSARDKWRGQSYGYTF.

J is TRBJ2-2 and V is TRBV6-1; possible D gene TRBD2, 5 bases. Between the trimmed V and J ends, which lost 9 bases and 4 bases, there was a span of 9 bases. This CDR3 region has 12 residues. The germline V gene encodes CDR1 MNHNS and CDR2 SASEGT. The CDR3 is CASRGSTGELFF. CDR3 in DNA: TGTGCCAGTCGGGGTAGCACCGGGGAGCTGTTTTTT.

This clonotype was counted a few times. V is TRBV3-1 and J is TRBJ1-2, with D possibly matching TRBD1 (5 bases). In germline, CDR1 is LGHDT, CDR2 YNNKEL (reference sequence). Trimming took 5 bases from V and 8 from J, leaving 12 bases between them. The CDR3 spans 12 residues. CDR3 bases: TGTGCCAGCAGCACTCGACAGAGAGGCTACACCTTC. Protein sequence: CASSTRQRGYTF. Based on the CDR3 plus reference TRBV3-1 and TRBJ1-2, the full variable domain is DTAVSQTPKYLVTQMGNDKSIKCEQNLGHDTMYWYKQDSKKFLKIMFSYNNKELIINETVPNRFSPKSPDKAHLNLHINSLELGDSAVYFCASSTRQRGYTFGSGTRLTVV.

The CDR3 region is CASRPGQGSQPQHF. CDR3 bases: TGTGCCAGTAGGCCGGGACAGGGGAGTCAGCCCCAGCATTTT. The J gene is TRBJ1-5, the V gene TRBV19; 10 bases agree with TRBD1. This CDR3 spans 14 amino acids. V lost 6 bases, J lost 6 bases, and 5 bases stayed unmatched. Germline V gives CDR1 LNHDA, CDR2 SQIVND (reference sequence).

The rearrangement uses TRBV29-1 and TRBJ1-1; D call uncertain. The length of the CDR3 is 11 residues. Trimming took off 3 bases at V and 1 base at J, with 3 bases between the two ends. Looked up from germline, CDR1 is SQVTM and CDR2 is ANQGSEA. CDR3 coding DNA: TGCAGCGTTGAGGGGAACACTGAAGCTTTCTTT. Translating it yields CSVEGNTEAFF.

This sequence joins TRBV6-1 and TRBJ2-2; D is uncertain. The germline gives CDR1 MNHNS, CDR2 SASEGT. Trimming removed 5 bases at V and 0 bases at J, with 7 bases between. CDR3 length: 14 residues. CDR3 nucleotides: TGTGCCAGCAGTCCATCTCCGAACACCGGGGAGCTGTTTTTT. Its translation: CASSPSPNTGELFF.